Each of the 20 T cell receptor beta chains below was sequenced from the same sample in a study of OX40 agonist ivuxolimab in advanced cancers. The library was produced with the immunoSEQ multiplex PCR assay. TCRdb mirrors the immuneACCESS table, restricted to in-frame sequences. Some clones are absent from its copies; in checked studies, under half trace to an unresolved V gene, and the reason for the others is unknown. The table for this sample lists 60,000 to 70,000 clones; over 70% of them were counted only once. Approximately 4% of the sample is held by the ten biggest clonotypes. Source: CD4+ or CD8+ T cells sorted from blood, taken in a trial of the OX40 agonist ivuxolimab. The receptors were sampled from an adult with an advanced solid tumor such as melanoma, head and neck, liver or kidney cancer.

The V gene is TRBV6-5, the J gene TRBJ1-3, with no clear D. This CDR3 region has 14 residues. Deletions cut 6 bases from V and 0 bases from J, with 9 bases between. CDR1 MNHEY and CDR2 SVGAGI come from the germline V gene. This CDR3 reads CASRREISGNTIYF. For the CDR3, the DNA is TGTGCCAGCAGAAGGGAGATCTCTGGAAACACCATATATTTT.

The chain couples TRBV2 to TRBJ2-1; 9 bases align to TRBD2. The V gene end was trimmed by 8 bases and the J gene end by 4 bases; junction bases not matched to a gene: 9. Germline lookup yields CDR1 SNHLY and CDR2 FYNNEI. The CDR3 contains 15 residues. The CDR3 here is CASSLVAGEYNEQFF. The CDR3 DNA follows: TGTGCCAGCTCCCTGGTAGCGGGGGAATACAATGAGCAGTTCTTC. The full variable domain, its missing parts supplied by reference TRBV2 and TRBJ2-1, is EPEVTQTPSHQVTQMGQEVILRCVPISNHLYFYWYRQILGQKVEFLVSFYNNEISEKSEIFDDQFSVERPDGSNFTLKIRSTKLEDSAMYFCASSLVAGEYNEQFFGPGTRLTVL.

This rearrangement joins TRBV28 to TRBJ2-7; D may be TRBD2 (6 bases). CDR3 length equals 14 residues. Trimming cost V 5 bases and J 7 bases, with 18 bases left between them. Germline V gives CDR1 MDHEN, CDR2 SYDVKM. The CDR3 loop is CASSPATSSREQYF. The CDR3 DNA is TGTGCCAGCAGTCCGGCGACTAGTTCGCGGGAGCAGTACTTC.

The gene calls are TRBV15 and TRBJ1-3; a weak D match, TRBD1 (5 bases). The CDR3 has 13 amino acids. Germline CDR1 is LNHNV and CDR2 is YYDKDF (reference sequence). Here the CDR3 reads CATAGGSRNTIYF. The CDR3 nucleotides read TGTGCAACCGCGGGGGGGTCTAGAAACACCATATATTTT. Based on the CDR3 plus reference TRBV15 and TRBJ1-3, the full variable domain is DAMVIQNPRYQVTQFGKPVTLSCSQTLNHNVMYWYQQKSSQAPKLLFHYYDKDFNNEADTPDNFQSRRPNTSFCFLDIRSPGLGDTAMYLCATAGGSRNTIYFGEGSWLTVV.

This clone was picked up one time. V is TRBV5-1 and J is TRBJ2-6, with TRBD1 matching 8 bases. CDR1 and CDR2 from the germline V gene are SGHRS and YFSETQ. This CDR3 comprises 16 residues. V trimming: 3 bases; J trimming: 0 bases; junction bases outside the gene matches: 2. The CDR3 region is CASSYTGGSGANVLTF. CDR3 DNA sequence: TGCGCCAGCAGCTACACAGGGGGCTCTGGGGCCAACGTCCTGACTTTC.

V usage is TRBV10-1 and J usage is TRBJ1-4; D uncertain. The V and J ends lost 7 bases and 12 bases respectively, with 12 bases between them. CDR3 length: 11 residues. Germline V CDR1 and CDR2: WNHNN, SYGVQD (reference sequence). Here the CDR3 DNA reads TGCGCCAGCACGGGCACGCGAGAACTGTTTTTT. As protein: CASTGTRELFF.

This clone was detected a few times. This chain joins TRBV6-1 and TRBJ2-5; TRBD2 agrees at 8 bases. This CDR3 spans 13 amino acids. V lost 2 bases, J lost 6 bases, and 2 bases stayed unmatched. The germline gives CDR1 MNHNS, CDR2 SASEGT. The CDR3 DNA follows: TGTGCCAGCAGTGAAACTAGCGGTCAGACCCAGTACTTC. Amino acids: CASSETSGQTQYF.

This sequence joins TRBV7-9 and TRBJ1-1; D is possibly TRBD1 (5 bases). The germline V gene encodes CDR1 SEHNR and CDR2 FQNEAQ (reference sequence). V lost 1 base, J lost 2 bases, and 17 bases lay in between. This CDR3 has 17 residues. This CDR3 reads CASSLGLGPGRNTEAFF. In DNA form, the CDR3 reads TGTGCCAGCAGCTTAGGTTTAGGCCCAGGGAGAAACACTGAAGCTTTCTTT.

J is TRBJ2-7 and V is TRBV28; the D gene is possibly TRBD2 (5 bases). From germline, CDR1 is MDHEN and CDR2 SYDVKM. This CDR3 spans 13 amino acids. Trimming pared 7 bases from V and 4 bases from J, leaving 14 bases between. In nucleotides, the CDR3 is TGTGCCAGCATTGGGAGTACTCCATACGAGCAGTACTTC. Protein product: CASIGSTPYEQYF.

The chain is built from TRBV4-3 and TRBJ2-5, with D perhaps matching TRBD1 or TRBD2 (5 bases each). The CDR3 contains 15 residues. V lost 3 bases, J lost 5 bases, and 16 bases lay in between. Germline V gene sequence: CDR1 LGHNA, CDR2 YSLEER. CDR3 bases: TGCGCCAGCAGCCAGGAAACAGAATGGGGGGAGACCCAGTACTTC. It yields the protein CASSQETEWGETQYF.

The rearrangement uses TRBV2 and TRBJ1-5; a weak D match, TRBD1 (5 bases). Trimming shortened V by 4 bases and J by 1 base, and 11 bases separated the two germline ends. Germline V gene lookup returns CDR1 SNHLY and CDR2 FYNNEI. The CDR3 loop spans 15 amino acids. Written as DNA, the CDR3 is TGTGCCAGCAGTGGGGGCAGGTTGAGCAATCAGCCCCAGCATTTT. Translating it yields CASSGGRLSNQPQHF.

V is TRBV29-1 and J is TRBJ1-1, with D tentatively TRBD1 (5 bases). V lost 4 bases, J lost 4 bases, and 13 bases lay in between. This CDR3 contains 13 residues. In germline, CDR1 is SQVTM, CDR2 ANQGSEA. This chain's CDR3 is CSVANAGATEAFF. As DNA, the CDR3 is TGCAGCGTTGCCAATGCTGGGGCCACTGAAGCTTTCTTT. The full variable domain, its missing parts supplied by reference TRBV29-1 and TRBJ1-1, is SAVISQKPSRDICQRGTSLTIQCQVDSQVTMMFWYRQQPGQSLTLIATANQGSEATYESGFVIDKFPISRPNLTFSTLTVSNMSPEDSSIYLCSVANAGATEAFFGQGTRLTVV.

The chain links TRBV4-2 to TRBJ2-1, with D possibly TRBD2 on 5 matching bases. The CDR3 is 14 residues long. The germline V gene encodes CDR1 LGHNA and CDR2 YNFKEQ. V shed 1 base and J shed 8 bases, with 12 bases lying between them. The CDR3 DNA reads as TGTGCCAGCAGCCAAGGGACTGGGCGTTATGAGCAGTTCTTC. Translation: CASSQGTGRYEQFF.

The chain is built from TRBV19 and TRBJ2-5; D might be TRBD2 (6 bases). Germline loops: CDR1 LNHDA, CDR2 SQIVND (reference sequence). The V gene lost 7 bases and the J gene lost 5 bases, with 17 bases spanning the gap. CDR3 length equals 14 residues. CDR3 nucleotides: TGTGCCAGTACACATAGTTGGGGGGACGAGACCCAGTACTTC. It is translated as CASTHSWGDETQYF.

This chain uses TRBV2 with TRBJ2-5, with D perhaps TRBD2 (6 bases). Trimming shortened V by 10 bases and J by 2 bases, and 14 bases separated the two germline ends. The CDR3 loop spans 13 amino acids. Germline V lookup: CDR1 SNHLY, CDR2 FYNNEI. The CDR3 is CATLRGRQETQYF. The DNA for the CDR3 is TGTGCCACCCTACGGGGGAGACAAGAGACCCAGTACTTC.

The chain carries TRBV19 and TRBJ2-3; perhaps TRBD1 as D (5 bases). CDR3 length: 16 amino acids. Germline V gene lookup returns CDR1 LNHDA and CDR2 SQIVND (reference sequence). V dropped 4 bases and J dropped 2 bases, with 16 bases sitting between them. CDR3 sequence reads: CASSTPQGPSTDTQYF. The CDR3 bases are TGTGCCAGTAGTACCCCGCAGGGTCCGTCCACAGATACGCAGTATTTT.

The J gene is TRBJ2-2, the V gene TRBV27; TRBD1 might be the D (7 bases). Germline V CDR1 and CDR2: MNHEY, SMNVEV (reference sequence). V was clipped by 6 bases and J by 4 bases, with 12 bases between them. This CDR3 comprises 14 residues. Here the CDR3 DNA reads TGTGCCAGCAGGAGTCAGGGGGGCACCGGGGAGCTGTTTTTT. Translation gives CASRSQGGTGELFF.

The J gene is TRBJ2-1, the V gene TRBV29-1; D not certain. With 2 bases removed from V and 10 bases from J, the gap between germline ends came to 6 bases. This CDR3 has 10 residues. Germline V gene data show CDR1 as SQVTM and CDR2 as ANQGSEA. The CDR3 sequence: CSVETGEQFF. In DNA form, the CDR3 reads TGCAGCGTTGAAACCGGGGAGCAGTTCTTC.

The chain is built from TRBV5-1 and TRBJ2-5; 10 positions agree with TRBD2. Judging by the DNA end, TRBJ2-7 fits better; the J call may be wrong. The germline CDR1 and CDR2 sequences are SGHRS and YFSETQ. The CDR3 consists of 15 residues. CDR3 protein: CASRKREGQIYEQYF. The CDR3 bases are TGCGCCAGCCGGAAGCGGGAGGGCCAGATATACGAGCAGTACTTC.

The chain joins TRBV7-2 to TRBJ2-1; D is perhaps TRBD1 (6 bases). The V end lost 1 base, the J end lost 9 bases, and 10 bases lay between the germline ends. Germline CDR1 reads SGHTA; CDR2 reads FQGNSA. This CDR3 region has 13 residues. The CDR3 coding sequence is TGTGCCAGCAGCTTAGACAGGGTTGGTGAGCAGTTCTTC. Protein product: CASSLDRVGEQFF.